This is a list of T cell receptor beta chains from one sample in a study of T cells in Graves' hyperthyroidism and ophthalmopathy. TCRdb used MiXCR to reprocess the multiplex PCR reads, holding one entry per CDR3 protein. This sample has some 500,000 distinct CDR3 sequences, with around 15% found just once. Sequencing was performed on blood. The receptors originated from a woman aged 18-29 years with Graves' hyperthyroidism. Each CDR3 is given with its conserved first and last residue. A D gene is named only where the DNA matches it firmly. Size tells how often a clone was seen (once, few, many) or the class of an expanded clone, and some rows leave it out.

CDR3nt: TGCAGTGCCGAATTGGGCCAGGGTTCCTGGGAGACCCAGTACTTC
CDR3aa: CSAELGQGSWETQYF
d_gene: -
abundance: few
v_gene: TRBV20-1
j_gene: TRBJ2-5

CDR3nt: TGTGCCAGCAGCCCGGACAGGGGAGGGAATGAAAAACTGTTTTTT
CDR3aa: CASSPDRGGNEKLFF
d_gene: TRBD1
abundance: many
v_gene: TRBV12-3/TRBV12-4
j_gene: TRBJ1-4

CDR3nt: TGCGCCAGCAGCTTGTCCGCGGACAGGGGGGACAATGAGCAGTTCTTC
CDR3aa: CASSLSADRGDNEQFF
d_gene: TRBD1
abundance: -
v_gene: TRBV5-1
j_gene: TRBJ2-1

CDR3nt: TGCAGTGCTTCCCCCGGACTAGCGGGAGTGGATACGCAGTATTTT
CDR3aa: CSASPGLAGVDTQYF
d_gene: TRBD2
abundance: few
v_gene: TRBV20-1
j_gene: TRBJ2-3

CDR3nt: TGTGCTAGTGGCCCGGACAGGGTTTTTGTCCAGCCCCAGCATTTT
CDR3aa: CASGPDRVFVQPQHF
d_gene: TRBD1
abundance: -
v_gene: TRBV12-5
j_gene: TRBJ1-5

CDR3nt: TGTGCCATCGACAGTGGACTAGGAGATACGCAGTATTTT
CDR3aa: CAIDSGLGDTQYF
d_gene: TRBD2
abundance: many
v_gene: TRBV10-3
j_gene: TRBJ2-3

CDR3nt: TGTGCCAGCAGTGAAACGACCAGGAGCTCCTATAATTCACCCCTCCACTTT
CDR3aa: CASSETTRSSYNSPLHF
d_gene: -
abundance: many
v_gene: TRBV6-1
j_gene: TRBJ1-6

CDR3nt: TGTGCCAGTAGTGCCCTCGCGACTGGCTCTGGAAACACCATATATTTT
CDR3aa: CASSALATGSGNTIYF
d_gene: -
abundance: many
v_gene: TRBV19
j_gene: TRBJ1-3

CDR3nt: TGTGCCAGCAGCTTGGAAGAAAGTCCTGAGCAGTTCTTC
CDR3aa: CASSLEESPEQFF
d_gene: -
abundance: many
v_gene: TRBV11-3
j_gene: TRBJ2-1

CDR3nt: TGTGCCAGCAGCTTAAGGGGATTAAATTCACCCCTCCACTTT
CDR3aa: CASSLRGLNSPLHF
d_gene: -
abundance: many
v_gene: TRBV7-2
j_gene: TRBJ1-6

CDR3nt: TGTGCCAGCAGCTTAGTAGGGACTGAAAAACTGTTTTTT
CDR3aa: CASSLVGTEKLFF
d_gene: -
abundance: -
v_gene: TRBV7-9
j_gene: TRBJ1-4

CDR3nt: TGCAGCGTTGGACAGGTCTCCTACGAGCAGTACTTC
CDR3aa: CSVGQVSYEQYF
d_gene: -
abundance: many
v_gene: TRBV29-1
j_gene: TRBJ2-7

CDR3nt: TGTGCCAGCAGCCCCTGGCCGGCGGGAGGGGGGTACAATGAGCAGTTCTTC
CDR3aa: CASSPWPAGGGYNEQFF
d_gene: TRBD2
abundance: -
v_gene: TRBV14
j_gene: TRBJ2-1

CDR3nt: TGTGCCAGCAGTTACCAAACGACAGTGAACACTGAAGCTTTCTTT
CDR3aa: CASSYQTTVNTEAFF
d_gene: -
abundance: many
v_gene: TRBV6-5
j_gene: TRBJ1-1

CDR3nt: TGTGCCAGCAGACTACAGGGAGGTCAGCCCCAGCATTTT
CDR3aa: CASRLQGGQPQHF
d_gene: -
abundance: many
v_gene: TRBV2
j_gene: TRBJ1-5

CDR3nt: TGTGCCAGCAGCTTGCGACAGGGGTCGGAGTCACCCCTCCACTTT
CDR3aa: CASSLRQGSESPLHF
d_gene: TRBD1
abundance: -
v_gene: TRBV7-9
j_gene: TRBJ1-6

CDR3nt: TGTGCCAGCAGCTCTGGTTGGATGGGAGAGTATACGCAGTATTTT
CDR3aa: CASSSGWMGEYTQYF
d_gene: -
abundance: few
v_gene: TRBV7-3
j_gene: TRBJ2-3

CDR3nt: TGCAGTGCTAGAGGGACACCTGAAGCTTTCTTT
CDR3aa: CSARGTPEAFF
d_gene: -
abundance: many
v_gene: TRBV20-1
j_gene: TRBJ1-1

CDR3nt: TGTGCCATCCGAAGACTAGCGGGAGGGGTTGGGGATGAGCAGTTCTTC
CDR3aa: CAIRRLAGGVGDEQFF
d_gene: TRBD2
abundance: many
v_gene: TRBV10-3
j_gene: TRBJ2-1

CDR3nt: TGTGCCAGCATCAAACAGGGGGCGAACACCGGGGAGCTGTTTTTT
CDR3aa: CASIKQGANTGELFF
d_gene: TRBD1
abundance: many
v_gene: TRBV2
j_gene: TRBJ2-2

CDR3nt: TGTGCCAGCAGCTTGCAAACTAGCGGGAGGACCGGGGAGCTGTTTTTT
CDR3aa: CASSLQTSGRTGELFF
d_gene: TRBD2
abundance: many
v_gene: TRBV5-5
j_gene: TRBJ2-2

CDR3nt: TGTGCCAGCAGCTTAGATCAGCCCGGGAGGTCCTACAATGAGCAGTTCTTC
CDR3aa: CASSLDQPGRSYNEQFF
d_gene: TRBD2
abundance: many
v_gene: TRBV11-2
j_gene: TRBJ2-1

CDR3nt: TGCGCCAGCAGTGAGTCGTCGGGGCAGGATCGAGCTTTCTTT
CDR3aa: CASSESSGQDRAFF
d_gene: -
abundance: few
v_gene: TRBV10-1
j_gene: TRBJ1-1

CDR3nt: TGTGCCACCAGTGACCCAGGGGGCGAGCAGTACTTC
CDR3aa: CATSDPGGEQYF
d_gene: TRBD1
abundance: many
v_gene: TRBV24-1
j_gene: TRBJ2-7

CDR3nt: TGTGCCAGCAGCCCGGTGGTGACTGAAAAACTGTTTTTT
CDR3aa: CASSPVVTEKLFF
d_gene: -
abundance: many
v_gene: TRBV3-1
j_gene: TRBJ1-4

CDR3nt: TGTGCCAGCAGCCAATCAGGGTACACTGAAGCTTTCTTT
CDR3aa: CASSQSGYTEAFF
d_gene: -
abundance: many
v_gene: TRBV7-3
j_gene: TRBJ1-1

CDR3nt: TGTGCCAGCAGCTCTATCCCCTCGGCGGGACACTCCTACGAGCAGTACTTC
CDR3aa: CASSSIPSAGHSYEQYF
d_gene: -
abundance: -
v_gene: TRBV12-3/TRBV12-4
j_gene: TRBJ2-7

CDR3nt: TGTGCCAGCAGTGCAGGGGTCTATCGCAATGAGCAGTTCTTC
CDR3aa: CASSAGVYRNEQFF
d_gene: -
abundance: many
v_gene: TRBV2
j_gene: TRBJ2-1

CDR3nt: TGTGCCTCCTCATGGGTCGGGATGGTAATCTCAGATACGCAGTATTTT
CDR3aa: CASSWVGMVISDTQYF
d_gene: -
abundance: -
v_gene: TRBV12-3/TRBV12-4
j_gene: TRBJ2-3

CDR3nt: TGTGCCATCAGTGGGAGAAGCACAGATACGCAGTATTTT
CDR3aa: CAISGRSTDTQYF
d_gene: -
abundance: few
v_gene: TRBV10-3
j_gene: TRBJ2-3

CDR3nt: TGCAGCGTTGTACGATTGAGACTAGCTTTGGATGAGCAGTTCTTC
CDR3aa: CSVVRLRLALDEQFF
d_gene: TRBD2
abundance: few
v_gene: TRBV29-1
j_gene: TRBJ2-1

CDR3nt: TGTGCCAGCAGTCGTTGGACACATAAAGGGAACACTGAAGCTTTCTTT
CDR3aa: CASSRWTHKGNTEAFF
d_gene: -
abundance: -
v_gene: TRBV6-1
j_gene: TRBJ1-1

CDR3nt: TGTGCCAGCAGCTTTTCGAGTTTCGCCCCTGAAGCTTTCTTT
CDR3aa: CASSFSSFAPEAFF
d_gene: -
abundance: many
v_gene: TRBV5-5
j_gene: TRBJ1-1

CDR3nt: TGCAGTGCTAGAGGGGAGGATACCTTTGGCTACACCTTC
CDR3aa: CSARGEDTFGYTF
d_gene: -
abundance: many
v_gene: TRBV20-1
j_gene: TRBJ1-2

CDR3nt: TGTGCCAGCAGTTACGAGGCACGTAGCAATCAGCCCCAGCATTTT
CDR3aa: CASSYEARSNQPQHF
d_gene: -
abundance: few
v_gene: TRBV6-5
j_gene: TRBJ1-5

CDR3nt: TGTGCCACCAGTGATCACCCTAGCGGCAGTATGTACAATGAGCAGTTCTTC
CDR3aa: CATSDHPSGSMYNEQFF
d_gene: TRBD2
abundance: -
v_gene: TRBV24-1
j_gene: TRBJ2-1

CDR3nt: TGTGCCAGCAGCAGTGGAATATCCGGAAACACCATATATTTT
CDR3aa: CASSSGISGNTIYF
d_gene: -
abundance: few
v_gene: TRBV7-2
j_gene: TRBJ1-3

CDR3nt: TGTGCCAGCAGCTTCCCACTCTTGGGGGCGGAGACCCAGTACTTC
CDR3aa: CASSFPLLGAETQYF
d_gene: -
abundance: -
v_gene: TRBV7-9
j_gene: TRBJ2-5

CDR3nt: TGTGCCAGCAGCTTTACAGACGTATCTGGAAACACCATATATTTT
CDR3aa: CASSFTDVSGNTIYF
d_gene: -
abundance: -
v_gene: TRBV7-2
j_gene: TRBJ1-3

CDR3nt: TGTGCCATTCGGACTGGCGCCAGCTCCTACGAGCAGTACTTC
CDR3aa: CAIRTGASSYEQYF
d_gene: -
abundance: -
v_gene: TRBV10-3
j_gene: TRBJ2-7

CDR3nt: TGTGCCAGCAGCTTAGGGACAGGGGGGAAGACCCAGTACTTC
CDR3aa: CASSLGTGGKTQYF
d_gene: TRBD1
abundance: many
v_gene: TRBV11-2
j_gene: TRBJ2-5

CDR3nt: TGTGCCACCAGCTCGCACAGTCAGTCTGGCTACACCTTC
CDR3aa: CATSSHSQSGYTF
d_gene: -
abundance: few
v_gene: TRBV15
j_gene: TRBJ1-2

CDR3nt: TGTGCCAGCTCACTCAGGACGATTAGCACAGATACGCAGTATTTT
CDR3aa: CASSLRTISTDTQYF
d_gene: -
abundance: many
v_gene: TRBV18
j_gene: TRBJ2-3

CDR3nt: TGTGCCACCAGCAGAGATAGGGCAGGGGGCATGCCCCAGCATTTT
CDR3aa: CATSRDRAGGMPQHF
d_gene: TRBD1
abundance: many
v_gene: TRBV15
j_gene: TRBJ1-5

CDR3nt: TGCAGTGCTAGAGATCTGTCAGGAGTGAACACTGAAGCTTTCTTT
CDR3aa: CSARDLSGVNTEAFF
d_gene: -
abundance: -
v_gene: TRBV20-1
j_gene: TRBJ1-1

CDR3nt: TGTGCCAGTAGTACCGGGTCCAACGTCCTGACTTTC
CDR3aa: CASSTGSNVLTF
d_gene: -
abundance: -
v_gene: TRBV19
j_gene: TRBJ2-6

CDR3nt: TGTGCCTGGAGTGCGAGCATATTAGAGACCCAGTACTTC
CDR3aa: CAWSASILETQYF
d_gene: -
abundance: many
v_gene: TRBV30
j_gene: TRBJ2-5

CDR3nt: TGTGCCAGCAGCTTCGACAGTCGCTCTGGAAACACCATATATTTT
CDR3aa: CASSFDSRSGNTIYF
d_gene: -
abundance: many
v_gene: TRBV11-2
j_gene: TRBJ1-3

CDR3nt: TGCGCCAGCAGCTCCCTTGACAGCACCAACCTCAACTATGGCTACACCTTC
CDR3aa: CASSSLDSTNLNYGYTF
d_gene: -
abundance: few
v_gene: TRBV5-1
j_gene: TRBJ1-2

CDR3nt: TGTGCCAGTAGTATAGTCCGACTAGCGGGAGAAGGGTTCGCCAAAAACATTCAGTACTTC
CDR3aa: CASSIVRLAGEGFAKNIQYF
d_gene: TRBD2
abundance: few
v_gene: TRBV19
j_gene: TRBJ2-4

CDR3nt: TGTGCCAGCAGCCCCGGGACAGGGGTTTTCTACGGTGGCTACACCTTC
CDR3aa: CASSPGTGVFYGGYTF
d_gene: TRBD1
abundance: many
v_gene: TRBV11-2
j_gene: TRBJ1-2

CDR3nt: TGTGCCAGCAGCTTGTTGCGGCGGAGGACCTACGAGCAGTACTTC
CDR3aa: CASSLLRRRTYEQYF
d_gene: -
abundance: -
v_gene: TRBV5-8
j_gene: TRBJ2-7

CDR3nt: TGTGCCAGCAGCGGCCGCGGTATCAGGTCACCCCTCCACTTT
CDR3aa: CASSGRGIRSPLHF
d_gene: -
abundance: -
v_gene: TRBV7-9
j_gene: TRBJ1-6

CDR3nt: TGTGCCTGGAGTATGGGTCCCACTGAAGCTTTCTTT
CDR3aa: CAWSMGPTEAFF
d_gene: -
abundance: many
v_gene: TRBV30
j_gene: TRBJ1-1

CDR3nt: TGTGCCAGCAGTGAGACAGGGGATACTAACTATGGCTACACCTTC
CDR3aa: CASSETGDTNYGYTF
d_gene: TRBD1
abundance: once
v_gene: TRBV6-1
j_gene: TRBJ1-2